This TCR beta chain was identified during a study of T cell changes during pregnancy in multiple sclerosis. Trimming took 6 bases from V and 0 from J; bases not matched to a gene: 5. Germline CDR1 and CDR2: MDHEN and SYDVKM. The CDR3 sequence is 14 residues long. The assay was immunoSEQ multiplex PCR, and TCRdb's table has in-frame clones only and misses some. This table has 38,000 or so clones, roughly nine tenths appearing once. The receptor comes from a female donor with multiple sclerosis, enrolled in a pregnancy study. Sequenced here: CD8+ T cells from peripheral blood mononuclear cells, sampled before pregnancy. The J gene is TRBJ2-7, the V gene TRBV28; TRBD2 agrees at 7 bases. CDR3: CASSWDYDSYEQYF. CDR3 DNA: TGTGCCAGCAGCTGGGACTACGACTCCTACGAGCAGTACTTC.